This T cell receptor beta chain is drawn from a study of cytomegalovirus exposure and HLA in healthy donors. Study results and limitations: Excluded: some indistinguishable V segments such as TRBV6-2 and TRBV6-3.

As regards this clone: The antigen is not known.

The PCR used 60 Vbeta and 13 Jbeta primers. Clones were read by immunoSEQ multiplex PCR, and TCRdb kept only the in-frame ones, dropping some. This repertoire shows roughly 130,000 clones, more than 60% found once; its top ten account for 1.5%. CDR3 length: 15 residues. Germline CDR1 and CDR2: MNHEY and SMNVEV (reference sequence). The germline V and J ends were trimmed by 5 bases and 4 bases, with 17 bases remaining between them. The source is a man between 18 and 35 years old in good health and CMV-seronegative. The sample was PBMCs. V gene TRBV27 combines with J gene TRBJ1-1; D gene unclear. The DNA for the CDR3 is TGTGCCAGCAGTCCCCACTGGGAGGCGAGCACTGAAGCTTTCTTT. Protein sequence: CASSPHWEASTEAFF.